Below are 3 T cell receptor beta chains sequenced from a single sample in a study of blood T cells in healthy people across ages. With a J-beta primer mix and a sample-barcoded 5' primer, a second PCR ran about 7 to 12 cycles. Each CDR3 protein is one row after TCRdb ran MiXCR on the 5' RACE reads. The table shows around 1.7 million distinct CDR3 sequences, with 28% occurring only once. Sequenced input: blood. These receptors all come from a woman aged 25 to 39 in good health.

As concerns this clonotype: No conserved phenylalanine or tryptophan is present at the end of the CDR3, so a read error is the likely explanation. For the CDR3, the DNA is TGTGCCAGCAGTTTACAGGGCAGAAACTATGGCTACACCTCC. It specifies CASSLQGRNYGYTS. The genes are TRBV28 and TRBJ1-2; perhaps TRBD1 as D (5 bases). The CDR3 is made up of 14 amino acids. Germline-derived CDR1 and CDR2 are MDHEN and SYDVKM. The germline V and J ends were trimmed by 2 bases and 2 bases, with 9 bases remaining between them.

This clonotype was picked up many times. At one of its ends the junction is not consistent with the germline gene, which may arise from a read error. This sequence joins TRBV10-3 and TRBJ2-7; D gene unclear. The CDR3 is 13 residues long. The germline V gene encodes CDR1 ENHRY and CDR2 SYGVKD. CDR3 coding DNA: TGTGCCACCAGTCGAACAGATTCCTACGAGCAGTACTTC. Translated, it gives CATSRTDSYEQYF.

The chain combines TRBV5-1 with TRBJ2-2, with 8 bases matching TRBD2. The CDR3 contains 15 residues. Germline-derived CDR1 and CDR2 are SGHRS and YFSETQ. V was pared by 2 bases and J by 6 bases, with 6 bases of the junction left unmatched. The CDR3 bases are TGCGCCAGCAGCTTTGCGGGGGGCGAATCCGGGGAGCTGTTTTTT. Its translation: CASSFAGGESGELFF.